The sequence of this T cell receptor beta chain was determined in a study of Ad26.COV2.S vaccination and SARS-CoV-2 variants. The CDR3 totals 13 residues. The V end was cut by 0 bases, the J end by 3 bases, with 5 bases between. Germline V lookup: CDR1 SGHTA, CDR2 FQGTGA. The treatment: some 20 received Ad26.COV2.S at low or high dose, single or two shots; about 5 received placebo; per-sample allocation not given. Collection of samples fell on day 63 after the first vaccine or placebo injection. The assay was immunoSEQ multiplex PCR, and TCRdb's table has in-frame clones only and misses some. The sample carries about 480,000 clones, around nine tenths recorded once.

This TCR was sampled from a person aged 18-65 years who received the Ad26.COV2.S COVID-19 vaccine or a placebo. The J gene is TRBJ2-5, the V gene TRBV7-3; D is unclear. The sample was peripheral blood, taken in a trial of Ad26.COV2.S vaccine versus placebo. This CDR3 is CASSLTPKETQYF. CDR3 sequence (DNA): TGTGCCAGCAGCTTAACCCCAAAAGAGACCCAGTACTTC. Filled out from reference TRBV7-3 and TRBJ2-5, the complete variable domain reads GAGVSQTPSNKVTEKGKYVELRCDPISGHTALYWYRQSLGQGPEFLIYFQGTGAADDSGLPNDRFFAVRPEGSVSTLKIQRTERGDSAVYLCASSLTPKETQYFGPGTRLLVL.